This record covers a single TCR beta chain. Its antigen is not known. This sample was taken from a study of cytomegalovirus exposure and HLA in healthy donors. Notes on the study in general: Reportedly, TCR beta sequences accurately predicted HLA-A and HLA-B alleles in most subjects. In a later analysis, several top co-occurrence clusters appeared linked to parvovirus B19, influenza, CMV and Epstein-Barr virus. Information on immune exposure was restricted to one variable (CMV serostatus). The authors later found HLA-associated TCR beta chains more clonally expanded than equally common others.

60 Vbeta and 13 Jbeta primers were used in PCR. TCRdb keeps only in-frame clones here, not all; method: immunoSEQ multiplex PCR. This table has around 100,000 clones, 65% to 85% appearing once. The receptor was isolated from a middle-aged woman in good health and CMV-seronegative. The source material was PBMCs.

The CDR3 nucleotides are TGTGCCAGCAGTTCGGACAGGAGATACACAGATACGCAGTATTTT. As protein: CASSSDRRYTDTQYF. The chain has TRBV28 and TRBJ2-3, with 7 bases lining up with TRBD1. Germline-derived CDR1 and CDR2 are MDHEN and SYDVKM. V lost 4 bases, J lost 2 bases, and 6 bases stayed unmatched. This CDR3 is 15 amino acids long.